These 8 T cell receptor beta chains originate from one sample sequenced in a study of blood T cell repertoires in COVID-19. Sequencing was performed with immunoSEQ multiplex PCR; in TCRdb, only in-frame clones are kept and a portion is missing. Of fewer than 250,000 clones in the sample, over 80% were seen once. The material sequenced was peripheral blood. These receptors were collected from a woman aged 55 to 70 with active or convalescent COVID-19.

V usage is TRBV7-9 and J usage is TRBJ1-5, with D perhaps TRBD1 (5 bases). V was pared by 5 bases and J by 5 bases, with 10 bases between. The CDR3 has 13 residues. Per germline, CDR1 SEHNR and CDR2 FQNEAQ (reference sequence). The CDR3: CASSGGADQPQHF. The CDR3, as DNA: TGTGCCAGCAGCGGCGGGGCCGATCAGCCCCAGCATTTT.

The chain is built from TRBV19 and TRBJ1-1; D is unresolved. Trimming removed 8 bases from V and 4 bases from J, with 17 bases in between. This CDR3 has 14 residues. Germline CDR1 and CDR2: LNHDA and SQIVND (reference sequence). The CDR3 sequence: CASRSFFMATEAFF. The DNA for the CDR3 is TGTGCCAGTCGGAGTTTCTTTATGGCCACTGAAGCTTTCTTT.

The chain combines TRBV6-5 with TRBJ1-5; D not resolved. With 6 bases removed from V and 2 bases from J, the gap between germline ends came to 11 bases. Germline loops: CDR1 MNHEY, CDR2 SVGAGI. This CDR3 is 14 amino acids long. The CDR3 loop is CASRARMGNQPQHF. CDR3 nucleotide sequence: TGTGCCAGCAGAGCTAGGATGGGCAATCAGCCCCAGCATTTT.

The chain has TRBV19 and TRBJ2-1; TRBD2 matches at 11 bases. This CDR3 region has 15 residues. Per the germline V gene, CDR1 is LNHDA and CDR2 is SQIVND (reference sequence). Trimming cost V 2 bases and J 9 bases; bases outside gene matches: 6. For the CDR3, the DNA is TGTGCCAGTAGTATATCTAGCGGGAGGCCAGGTGAGCAGTTCTTC. Its translation is CASSISSGRPGEQFF.

The chain recombines TRBV5-1 with TRBJ1-5; TRBD1 is a possible D gene (5 bases). In germline, CDR1 is SGHRS, CDR2 YFSETQ. The CDR3 contains 15 residues. The V and J ends lost 5 bases and 0 bases respectively, with 12 bases between them. The CDR3, as DNA: TGCGCCAGCAGTCCGGGGGGGTTTAGCAATCAGCCCCAGCATTTT. This codes for CASSPGGFSNQPQHF.

This clone appeared a few times. J is TRBJ2-2 and V is TRBV10-2; 7 bases are shared with TRBD1. This CDR3 has 13 residues. Germline trimming cut 7 bases from V and 3 bases from J; bases unmatched to any gene: 2. Germline V lookup: CDR1 WSHSY, CDR2 SAAADI. The CDR3 DNA reads TGCGCCAGCACAGGGGGTCACACCGGGGAGCTGTTTTTT. This sequence encodes CASTGGHTGELFF.

In this sample, this clone turned up a few times. This rearrangement joins TRBV6-1 to TRBJ1-2; D possibly corresponds to TRBD1 (5 bases). This CDR3 region has 19 residues. V was clipped by 1 base and J by 5 bases, with 26 bases between them. Germline values: CDR1 MNHNS, CDR2 SASEGT. CDR3 in amino acids: CASSEVTLGRALSLYGYTF. The DNA for the CDR3 is TGTGCCAGCAGTGAAGTCACTTTAGGCAGGGCACTTTCTTTGTATGGCTACACCTTC.

The rearrangement joins TRBV7-2 to TRBJ1-4; perhaps TRBD1 as D (6 bases). There are 12 residues in the CDR3. Germline V gene data show CDR1 as SGHTA and CDR2 as FQGNSA. The ends were cut back, 4 bases at V and 8 bases at J, with 8 bases in the middle. CDR3 DNA: TGTGCCAGCAGCTCCCAGGGGGAAAAACTGTTTTTT. Translation: CASSSQGEKLFF.